The entry below describes one T cell receptor (beta chain). The target of this receptor is not known. No much larger clonotype is one base removed from it; base qualities were not supplied. Libraries were prepared through the immunoSEQ multiplex PCR assay. For most patients, genomic DNA was isolated using the Qiagen DNeasy Blood and Tissue Kit and was shipped frozen to Adaptive Biotechnologies for TCR sequencing. For most patients, genomic DNA was subjected to high-throughput TCR-beta CDR3 sequencing by Adaptive Biotechnologies. Per the original workflow: TCR sequencing data for around 20 patients were retrieved from Adaptive's ImmunoSEQ software; a few other patients were processed with MiXCR and VDJtools. To correct CD4 versus CD8 sorting errors, any sequence found in both subsets at a frequency ratio below 5:1 was removed. CDR3 nucleotide sequences shared by donor and recipient were removed because the origin of these sequences could not be assigned. Alloreactive clones required at least 2-fold expansion over unstimulated cells and minimum CFSE-low frequency of 0.002% (template counts) or 0.001% (read counts). Clones detected in sequenced pre-transplant spleen, lymph node, or MLR CFSE-low populations of the donor or recipient were defined as mappable. Cumulative frequency of alloreactive clones was calculated as a percentage of all sequences weighted by copy number. Drawn from immuneACCESS, this table holds only the in-frame rearrangements with V and J called that TCRdb kept. Clones are partly lost; checked studies trace under half to an unresolved V gene and leave the rest unexplained. V and J calls and clone size are those listed in that table; D and trimming were worked out from the DNA. Counted in this sample were about 110,000 clones; around nine tenths of them appeared once. The ten largest clones add up to about 0.25% of the sample.

V lost 2 bases and J lost 3 bases; the stretch between them is 11 bases long. The germline V gene provides CDR1 MNHEY and CDR2 SVGAGI. The CDR3 covers 14 residues, taking in both the cysteine and the phenylalanine. The kept DNA is CDR3 alone, 42 bases in frame from the first base. In the paper's terms, the time point label means: cells obtained before transplantation from donor or recipient. CD3+CD4+ and CD3+CD8+ populations were FACS-sorted from unstimulated pre-transplant donor and recipient cells taken from spleen or lymph nodes. This sample is part of a study of graft-versus-host responses after intestinal transplantation (dated by TCRdb to the early 2020s). For context, the study as a whole: Multivisceral, liver-intestinal, or isolated intestinal transplants were received by the recipients. Anti-thymocyte globulin induction was given to all recipients, followed by maintenance tacrolimus and steroids for two to three years. Graft-versus-host and host-versus-graft alloreactive T cell clones were tracked in the graft, circulation and bone marrow after intestinal transplantation using bulk TCR-beta CDR3 sequencing. Alloreactive clones were identified by sequencing pre-transplant mixed lymphocyte reaction products and comparing these products with unstimulated pre-transplant donor and recipient T cells. The cohort enrolled around 23 intestinal transplant recipients including one retransplant, and a few patients lacking pretransplant specimens were excluded. A peak of at least 4% donor T cells among recipient peripheral blood mononuclear cells was the definition used for donor T cell macrochimerism. Instead of going to the commercial service, samples from a few later patients were sequenced in-house on an Illumina MiSeq and processed with MiXCR.

Summary of the overall study and its limitations: The relatively low number and heterogeneity of intestinal transplant patients limited the conclusions. GvH clones were detected in recipient bone marrow, and some appeared earlier in ileal mucosa or blood, consistent with an intestinal mucosal origin. High GvH to HvG T cell clonal ratios were observed in the allografts of patients with donor T cell macrochimerism. Peak levels of circulating GvH clones were associated with declines in HvG clones early after transplant.

This chain is built from TRBV6-5 and TRBJ2-7, and possibly TRBD2, on 6 matching bases. The sample in question was unstimulated CD4+ T cells sorted from spleen or lymph node cells, obtained before transplant. The TCR comes from a human donor who was the organ donor for an intestinal transplant. The DNA is TGTGCCAGCAGTTACCGCGGGATTCACTACGAGCAGTACTTC. Translation gives CASSYRGIHYEQYF.